This T cell receptor beta chain was captured by sequencing in a study of PD-1 blockade in classical Hodgkin lymphoma. Notes on the study in general: The study found complete responders had baseline diversity similar to newly diagnosed patients. When set against healthy donors, newly diagnosed patients were reported to show lower baseline TCR diversity. There remain no defined causes for the repertoire differences, which possibly reflect disease activity or prior therapy.

About this clone itself: The antigen is not known.

The CDR3 loop spans 14 amino acids. Germline V gives CDR1 SGHRS, CDR2 YFSETQ. V dropped 6 bases and J dropped 2; count of bases not matched to a gene: 7. As to time point: cycle 4 day 1 (C4D1), after 6 weeks of nivolumab. All the patients suffered relapse after autologous stem cell transplantation, and brentuximab vedotin exposure differed. The repertoire was sequenced with immunoSEQ multiplex PCR; TCRdb's copy has only in-frame clones and lacks some. The data contain fewer than 100,000 clones, 90% to 95% of them singletons. The source of this sequence is a human donor with classical Hodgkin lymphoma. This specimen was peripheral blood mononuclear cells (PBMCs), taken before the fourth cycle of nivolumab. The J gene is TRBJ2-5, the V gene TRBV5-1, with TRBD2 matching over 7 bases. Here the CDR3 DNA reads TGCGCCAGCACCCCTGGGGGGGGACAAGAGACCCAGTACTTC. Encoded protein: CASTPGGGQETQYF.